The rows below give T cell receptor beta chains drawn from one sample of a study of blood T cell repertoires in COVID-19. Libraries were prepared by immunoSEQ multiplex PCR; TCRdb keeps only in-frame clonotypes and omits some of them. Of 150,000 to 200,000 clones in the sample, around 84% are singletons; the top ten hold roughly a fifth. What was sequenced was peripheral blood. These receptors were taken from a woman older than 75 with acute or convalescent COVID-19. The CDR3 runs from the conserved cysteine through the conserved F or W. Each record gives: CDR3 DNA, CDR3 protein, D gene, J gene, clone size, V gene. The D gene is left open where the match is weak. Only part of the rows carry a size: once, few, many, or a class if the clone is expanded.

cdr3_nt: TGTGCCAGCAGCCGGGGGTCGGGGGGCCCTAGCAATCAGCCCCAGCATTTT
cdr3_aa: CASSRGSGGPSNQPQHF
d_call: NA
j_call: TRBJ1-5
clone_size: NA
v_call: TRBV3-1/TRBV3-2

cdr3_nt: TGTGCCAGCAGCTTCTCGGGCTCTGGAAACACCATATATTTT
cdr3_aa: CASSFSGSGNTIYF
d_call: NA
j_call: TRBJ1-3
clone_size: NA
v_call: TRBV5-6

cdr3_nt: TGTGCCAGCAGCGTAGGGGAGGGAGAGACCCAGTACTTC
cdr3_aa: CASSVGEGETQYF
d_call: TRBD2
j_call: TRBJ2-5
clone_size: NA
v_call: TRBV9

cdr3_nt: TGCGCCAGCAGCTACGGACAGGGCTCCTATAATTCACCCCTCCACTTT
cdr3_aa: CASSYGQGSYNSPLHF
d_call: TRBD1
j_call: TRBJ1-6
clone_size: NA
v_call: TRBV5-1

cdr3_nt: TGTGCCAGCAGCCGACAGGGGGTTAGCGGCTACACCTTC
cdr3_aa: CASSRQGVSGYTF
d_call: TRBD1
j_call: TRBJ1-2
clone_size: NA
v_call: TRBV6-6

cdr3_nt: TGTGCCAGCAGTTCCGGGATAGTCACAGATACGCAGTATTTT
cdr3_aa: CASSSGIVTDTQYF
d_call: NA
j_call: TRBJ2-3
clone_size: NA
v_call: TRBV27

cdr3_nt: TGTGCCAGCACCGTAAAGAGAAGCACAGATACGCAGTATTTT
cdr3_aa: CASTVKRSTDTQYF
d_call: NA
j_call: TRBJ2-3
clone_size: NA
v_call: TRBV21-1

cdr3_nt: TGTGCCAGCAGCTTAACGTCGGCTAGCTGGGGGGGTGAGCAGTTCTTC
cdr3_aa: CASSLTSASWGGEQFF
d_call: TRBD2
j_call: TRBJ2-1
clone_size: NA
v_call: TRBV7-3

cdr3_nt: TGTGCCAGCAGCTTGGCCCTGGGGCGGCAAGAGACCCAGTACTTC
cdr3_aa: CASSLALGRQETQYF
d_call: NA
j_call: TRBJ2-5
clone_size: NA
v_call: TRBV5-8

cdr3_nt: TGTGCCAGCAGTAGATCCGGGACAGGGGCGCTACAGCAGTACTTC
cdr3_aa: CASSRSGTGALQQYF
d_call: TRBD1
j_call: TRBJ2-7
clone_size: NA
v_call: TRBV28

cdr3_nt: TGCGCCAGCAGCCAAACAATGAGCGGGAGCCAAAACATTCAGTACTTC
cdr3_aa: CASSQTMSGSQNIQYF
d_call: TRBD2
j_call: TRBJ2-4
clone_size: NA
v_call: TRBV4-1

cdr3_nt: TGCGCCAGCAGCCAGGATGCCCCACTAGCGGGTGGGCCCCAGTACTTC
cdr3_aa: CASSQDAPLAGGPQYF
d_call: TRBD2
j_call: TRBJ2-5
clone_size: NA
v_call: TRBV4-1

cdr3_nt: TGTGCCAGCAGCCCCCGGGGGGGTATTGGAAACACCATATATTTT
cdr3_aa: CASSPRGGIGNTIYF
d_call: NA
j_call: TRBJ1-3
clone_size: NA
v_call: TRBV11-2

cdr3_nt: TGTGCCAGCAGCCAGACAGTGAACGAGCAGTACTTC
cdr3_aa: CASSQTVNEQYF
d_call: NA
j_call: TRBJ2-7
clone_size: NA
v_call: TRBV2

cdr3_nt: TGTGCCTCGCACGGGCTTGGCGGGGGGTTCGATGAGCAGTTCTTC
cdr3_aa: CASHGLGGGFDEQFF
d_call: TRBD2
j_call: TRBJ2-1
clone_size: NA
v_call: TRBV30

cdr3_nt: TGTGCCAGCAGCGCGAACCAACAGGGGCCCCAGCATTTT
cdr3_aa: CASSANQQGPQHF
d_call: NA
j_call: TRBJ1-5
clone_size: NA
v_call: TRBV5-4

cdr3_nt: TGTGCCAGCAGTGGCCAGGACAGGGTATTAGGCTATGGCTACACCTTC
cdr3_aa: CASSGQDRVLGYGYTF
d_call: TRBD1
j_call: TRBJ1-2
clone_size: NA
v_call: TRBV28

cdr3_nt: TGCAGCGTTGTGTACCTAGCGGGGGTTTACAATGAGCAGTTCTTC
cdr3_aa: CSVVYLAGVYNEQFF
d_call: TRBD2
j_call: TRBJ2-1
clone_size: NA
v_call: TRBV29-1

cdr3_nt: TGTGCCAGTAGTACGACAGGGGTCCAAGAGACCCAGTACTTC
cdr3_aa: CASSTTGVQETQYF
d_call: TRBD1
j_call: TRBJ2-5
clone_size: NA
v_call: TRBV19

cdr3_nt: TGTGCCACCAGCATAGGGACTTTCTCCTACGAGCAGTACTTC
cdr3_aa: CATSIGTFSYEQYF
d_call: NA
j_call: TRBJ2-7
clone_size: NA
v_call: TRBV15

cdr3_nt: TGTGCCAGCTTCAAGGACAGCCAAAACACTGAAGCTTTCTTT
cdr3_aa: CASFKDSQNTEAFF
d_call: NA
j_call: TRBJ1-1
clone_size: few
v_call: TRBV6-6

cdr3_nt: TGTGCCAGCACAGGGACTAGCGGGAGTAGAACCGGGGAGCTGTTTTTT
cdr3_aa: CASTGTSGSRTGELFF
d_call: TRBD2
j_call: TRBJ2-2
clone_size: NA
v_call: TRBV5-4

cdr3_nt: TGTGCCAGCAGTGTGGACAAGCCCAATGAGCAGTTCTTC
cdr3_aa: CASSVDKPNEQFF
d_call: NA
j_call: TRBJ2-1
clone_size: NA
v_call: TRBV2

cdr3_nt: TGCGCCAGCAGTGACCCCCGGCGGGTGGACACTGAAGCTTTCTTT
cdr3_aa: CASSDPRRVDTEAFF
d_call: NA
j_call: TRBJ1-1
clone_size: NA
v_call: TRBV10-2

cdr3_nt: TGTGCCAGTAGTGGGGCGAATCGGGGCACAGATACGCAGTATTTT
cdr3_aa: CASSGANRGTDTQYF
d_call: NA
j_call: TRBJ2-3
clone_size: NA
v_call: TRBV19

cdr3_nt: TGTGCCAGCAGCTCCGGGACAGGGGGCGTTAATTCACCCCTCCACTTT
cdr3_aa: CASSSGTGGVNSPLHF
d_call: TRBD1
j_call: TRBJ1-6
clone_size: NA
v_call: TRBV3-1/TRBV3-2

cdr3_nt: TGCGCCAGCAGCGAAGTTTTCGGGGGGCGCGGGGAGCAGTACTTC
cdr3_aa: CASSEVFGGRGEQYF
d_call: NA
j_call: TRBJ2-7
clone_size: once
v_call: TRBV5-1

cdr3_nt: TGCGCCAGCAGCTTGGAGGCGGGGCGCGATACGCAGTATTTT
cdr3_aa: CASSLEAGRDTQYF
d_call: NA
j_call: TRBJ2-3
clone_size: NA
v_call: TRBV5-1

cdr3_nt: TGTGCCAGTAGTATGAGACTAGCGGGTACCTACGAGCAGTACTTC
cdr3_aa: CASSMRLAGTYEQYF
d_call: TRBD2
j_call: TRBJ2-7
clone_size: NA
v_call: TRBV19

cdr3_nt: TGTGCCAGTACACTCCGCAGGTTCAATTCACCCCTCCACTTT
cdr3_aa: CASTLRRFNSPLHF
d_call: NA
j_call: TRBJ1-6
clone_size: NA
v_call: TRBV19

cdr3_nt: TGTGCCAGTAGTCTTCTAGCGGTCGAGAATGAGCAGTTCTTC
cdr3_aa: CASSLLAVENEQFF
d_call: TRBD2
j_call: TRBJ2-1
clone_size: few
v_call: TRBV19

cdr3_nt: TGTGCCAGCAGAAAGGGGCCGGGGACAGGGCTAGGAGATACGCAGTATTTT
cdr3_aa: CASRKGPGTGLGDTQYF
d_call: TRBD1
j_call: TRBJ2-3
clone_size: few
v_call: TRBV7-9

cdr3_nt: TGTGCCAGTGCCGGCAGGGATCCTGGCTACACCTTC
cdr3_aa: CASAGRDPGYTF
d_call: NA
j_call: TRBJ1-2
clone_size: NA
v_call: TRBV19

cdr3_nt: TGCGCCAGCAGCCTCCAGGGGAGTCAGCCCCAGCATTTT
cdr3_aa: CASSLQGSQPQHF
d_call: NA
j_call: TRBJ1-5
clone_size: NA
v_call: TRBV4-1

cdr3_nt: TGTGCCAGCAGCAAAGCTAGCGGGAGCTCCTACAATGAGCAGTTCTTC
cdr3_aa: CASSKASGSSYNEQFF
d_call: TRBD2
j_call: TRBJ2-1
clone_size: NA
v_call: TRBV7-2

cdr3_nt: TGTGCCAGCAGTTTGCTCCGGGGCGGGGAGCTGTTTTTT
cdr3_aa: CASSLLRGGELFF
d_call: NA
j_call: TRBJ2-2
clone_size: NA
v_call: TRBV12-3/TRBV12-4

cdr3_nt: TGTGCCAGTAGTCCGTTACAGACTAGCGGTAACAATGAGCAGTTCTTC
cdr3_aa: CASSPLQTSGNNEQFF
d_call: TRBD2
j_call: TRBJ2-1
clone_size: NA
v_call: TRBV19

cdr3_nt: TGTGCCAGCAGTTACTCGTCCGGGGGACAAGAGACCCAGTACTTC
cdr3_aa: CASSYSSGGQETQYF
d_call: NA
j_call: TRBJ2-5
clone_size: NA
v_call: TRBV6-2/TRBV6-3

cdr3_nt: TGTGCCAGCAGTTTTAAAGAGACCCAGTACTTC
cdr3_aa: CASSFKETQYF
d_call: NA
j_call: TRBJ2-5
clone_size: NA
v_call: TRBV12-3/TRBV12-4

cdr3_nt: TGTGCCTGGAGTGGCGGGACAGGGGGCACTGAAGCTTTCTTT
cdr3_aa: CAWSGGTGGTEAFF
d_call: TRBD1
j_call: TRBJ1-1
clone_size: few
v_call: TRBV30

cdr3_nt: TGTGCCAGTAGTTTGGACAGGACGAACTATGGCTACACCTTC
cdr3_aa: CASSLDRTNYGYTF
d_call: TRBD1
j_call: TRBJ1-2
clone_size: NA
v_call: TRBV19

cdr3_nt: TGTGCCATCAGTGAGTGGGTGACGGGCAGGGCGAACACCGGGGAGCTGTTTTTT
cdr3_aa: CAISEWVTGRANTGELFF
d_call: NA
j_call: TRBJ2-2
clone_size: NA
v_call: TRBV10-3

cdr3_nt: TGTGCCTGGAGTGTTCCGGGGTTTCATCCTAGCACAGATACGCAGTATTTT
cdr3_aa: CAWSVPGFHPSTDTQYF
d_call: NA
j_call: TRBJ2-3
clone_size: NA
v_call: TRBV30

cdr3_nt: TGTGCCAGTAGTATCGAGACAGGTGACAATCAGCCCCAGCATTTT
cdr3_aa: CASSIETGDNQPQHF
d_call: NA
j_call: TRBJ1-5
clone_size: NA
v_call: TRBV19

cdr3_nt: TGTGCCAGTCACTTTAGCGGGAGAGGCGAGACCCAGTACTTC
cdr3_aa: CASHFSGRGETQYF
d_call: TRBD2
j_call: TRBJ2-5
clone_size: once
v_call: TRBV27

cdr3_nt: TGTGCCAGCAGTTTCATAACAGAACCCTACAATGAGCAGTTCTTC
cdr3_aa: CASSFITEPYNEQFF
d_call: NA
j_call: TRBJ2-1
clone_size: NA
v_call: TRBV28

cdr3_nt: TGTGCCAGTAGTATGACCGGGGTTTCCTACAATGAGCAGTTCTTC
cdr3_aa: CASSMTGVSYNEQFF
d_call: NA
j_call: TRBJ2-1
clone_size: NA
v_call: TRBV19

cdr3_nt: TGTGCCAGTAACTCGGGGAATGGCGAAAAACTGTTTTTT
cdr3_aa: CASNSGNGEKLFF
d_call: NA
j_call: TRBJ1-4
clone_size: NA
v_call: TRBV19

cdr3_nt: TGCAGCGCCCGGACTAGTGGAGAGACCCAGTACTTC
cdr3_aa: CSARTSGETQYF
d_call: TRBD2
j_call: TRBJ2-5
clone_size: NA
v_call: TRBV29-1

cdr3_nt: TGTGCCAGCAGCTCACAGGGACTGAACACTGAAGCTTTCTTT
cdr3_aa: CASSSQGLNTEAFF
d_call: NA
j_call: TRBJ1-1
clone_size: NA
v_call: TRBV11-3

cdr3_nt: TGTGCCAGTAGTATACCGAGCTTTTTATATGGCTACACCTTC
cdr3_aa: CASSIPSFLYGYTF
d_call: NA
j_call: TRBJ1-2
clone_size: NA
v_call: TRBV19

cdr3_nt: TGTGCCAGCAGGCCCCTATCCGGGACTCTTGGGATCTTC
cdr3_aa: CASRPLSGTLGIF
d_call: NA
j_call: TRBJ2-1
clone_size: NA
v_call: TRBV7-9

cdr3_nt: TGCGCCAGCAGCCAAGTCCATGCAGGGGGTTCACCCCTCCACTTT
cdr3_aa: CASSQVHAGGSPLHF
d_call: TRBD1
j_call: TRBJ1-6
clone_size: NA
v_call: TRBV4-3